Listed below are T cell receptor beta chains from one sample, sequenced in a study of cytomegalovirus exposure and HLA in healthy donors. Profiled with immunoSEQ multiplex PCR; TCRdb holds only in-frame clones, not every one. The top ten hold roughly 2.6% of the sample, which has roughly 120,000 clones, 82% seen once. Sequencing was done on a sample of PBMCs. Receptors originate from a young woman in good health and CMV-seronegative. Each CDR3 is given with its conserved first and last residue. Each record gives: clone size, V gene, J gene, D gene, CDR3 DNA, CDR3 protein. The D gene is left open where the match is weak. Not every row has a clone size; where given, it reads once, few, many or a size class.

size: NA; V: TRBV6-5; J: TRBJ2-3; D: NA; DNA: TGTGCCAGCAGACGACAGCAGAACACAGATACGCAGTATTTT; CDR3: CASRRQQNTDTQYF
size: NA; V: TRBV6-6; J: TRBJ1-4; D: NA; DNA: TGTGCCAGCAGTTACGGGCAGGGAGGTGAAAAACTGTTTTTT; CDR3: CASSYGQGGEKLFF
size: once; V: TRBV6-6; J: TRBJ1-2; D: TRBD1; DNA: TGTGCCAGCAGTAAAAACCGGGACAGGGTAGTCGGCTACACCTTC; CDR3: CASSKNRDRVVGYTF
size: NA; V: TRBV6-5; J: TRBJ2-6; D: NA; DNA: TGTGCCAGCAGTCTTCAGGGCGCGGGGGCCAACGTCCTGACTTTC; CDR3: CASSLQGAGANVLTF
size: NA; V: TRBV7-8; J: TRBJ1-1; D: NA; DNA: TGTGCCAGCAGCCTGGGGGGAAGGAGGACTGAAGCTTTCTTT; CDR3: CASSLGGRRTEAFF
size: NA; V: TRBV11-2; J: TRBJ2-1; D: NA; DNA: TGTGCCAGCAGCTCGCTGAGCGGAGTAGGGTACAATGAGCAGTTCTTC; CDR3: CASSSLSGVGYNEQFF
size: NA; V: TRBV6-1; J: TRBJ1-1; D: TRBD1; DNA: TGTGCCAGCAGCAGGGGGGCTCCAGCTTTCTTT; CDR3: CASSRGAPAFF
size: once; V: TRBV11-3; J: TRBJ2-1; D: NA; DNA: TGTGCCAGCAGCTTAGTCCGGGCCTACAATGAGCAGTTCTTC; CDR3: CASSLVRAYNEQFF
size: NA; V: TRBV11-2; J: TRBJ1-1; D: NA; DNA: TGTGCCAGCAGCTTAGGATCAGAAGCTGAAGCTTTCTTT; CDR3: CASSLGSEAEAFF
size: NA; V: TRBV28; J: TRBJ2-1; D: TRBD1; DNA: TGTGCCAGCAGTTCACCGGGACAGGCGAACTACAATGAGCAGTTCTTC; CDR3: CASSSPGQANYNEQFF
size: NA; V: TRBV11-2; J: TRBJ2-1; D: NA; DNA: TGTGCCAGCAGGGGGGGTAATGAGCAGTTCTTC; CDR3: CASRGGNEQFF
size: few; V: TRBV27; J: TRBJ2-5; D: NA; DNA: TGTGCCAGTCGTAGGGGAGCGGGCGAGACCCAGTACTTC; CDR3: CASRRGAGETQYF
size: NA; V: TRBV6-1; J: TRBJ1-5; D: NA; DNA: TGTGCCAGCAGTGAACGCAGGGCCGATCAGCCCCAGCATTTT; CDR3: CASSERRADQPQHF
size: NA; V: TRBV7-9; J: TRBJ1-2; D: NA; DNA: TGTGCCAGCAGCTTACCAGGGTTCATTGGCTACACCTTC; CDR3: CASSLPGFIGYTF
size: few; V: TRBV11-3; J: TRBJ1-2; D: NA; DNA: TGTGCCAGCAGCTCCGGAGGAGGTACCTATGGCTACACCTTC; CDR3: CASSSGGGTYGYTF
size: NA; V: TRBV6-6; J: TRBJ2-3; D: NA; DNA: TGTGCCAGCAGTTCTAGCACAGATACGCAGTATTTT; CDR3: CASSSSTDTQYF
size: NA; V: TRBV5-1; J: TRBJ2-3; D: TRBD2; DNA: TGCGCCAGCAGCTTGGGACTAGCGGGGGGGCCAGTGGATACGCAGTATTTT; CDR3: CASSLGLAGGPVDTQYF
size: NA; V: TRBV21-1; J: TRBJ1-4; D: NA; DNA: TGTGCCAGCAGCCCCGACGGGGTGGGAGAAAAACTGTTTTTT; CDR3: CASSPDGVGEKLFF
size: NA; V: TRBV30; J: TRBJ2-7; D: TRBD1; DNA: TGTGCCTGGAGTGTGCTGGACAGGGGATTCGCGCAGTACTTC; CDR3: CAWSVLDRGFAQYF
size: once; V: TRBV19; J: TRBJ1-2; D: NA; DNA: TGTGCCAGTAGTATAGATCGCCGGACAGACTATGGCTACACCTTC; CDR3: CASSIDRRTDYGYTF
size: NA; V: TRBV7-2; J: TRBJ2-5; D: TRBD1; DNA: TGTGCCAGCAGCTCGGACAGGGGGCGCGAGACCCAGTACTTC; CDR3: CASSSDRGRETQYF
size: NA; V: TRBV4-3; J: TRBJ1-6; D: NA; DNA: TGCGCCAGCAGCGATCGGACGGGGAGCTCCTATAATTCACCCCTCCACTTT; CDR3: CASSDRTGSSYNSPLHF
size: NA; V: TRBV5-4; J: TRBJ2-2; D: TRBD1; DNA: TGTGCCAGCAGCCTCGACAGGGCGAACACCGGGGAGCTGTTTTTT; CDR3: CASSLDRANTGELFF
size: NA; V: TRBV5-1; J: TRBJ2-3; D: NA; DNA: TGCGCCAGCAGAGAAGGGGCGAGCACAGATACGCAGTATTTT; CDR3: CASREGASTDTQYF
size: once; V: TRBV5-6; J: TRBJ1-2; D: NA; DNA: TGTGCCAGCAGCTTGGCCGAGAGCGTCGGCAGCTATGGCTACACCTTC; CDR3: CASSLAESVGSYGYTF
size: NA; V: TRBV18; J: TRBJ1-5; D: NA; DNA: TGTGCCAGCTCACAAACGGGAGGGATAAATCAGCCCCAGCATTTT; CDR3: CASSQTGGINQPQHF
size: NA; V: TRBV5-6; J: TRBJ1-1; D: NA; DNA: NA; CDR3: CASSFVGQGALGTFF
size: NA; V: TRBV28; J: TRBJ1-3; D: NA; DNA: TGTGCCAGCGGGCTCACTGGAAACACCATATATTTT; CDR3: CASGLTGNTIYF
size: NA; V: TRBV12-5; J: TRBJ1-2; D: TRBD1; DNA: TGTGCTAGTGGTTTGGACACAGGGGGTATCTATGGCTACACCTTC; CDR3: CASGLDTGGIYGYTF
size: NA; V: TRBV7-6; J: TRBJ1-4; D: NA; DNA: TGTGCCAGCAGCCGCGACACGGCCCCTAATGAAAAACTGTTTTTT; CDR3: CASSRDTAPNEKLFF
size: NA; V: TRBV27; J: TRBJ1-1; D: NA; DNA: TGTGCCAGCATCGGAGGCCCACAGGGCATTGAAGCTTTCTTT; CDR3: CASIGGPQGIEAFF
size: NA; V: TRBV19; J: TRBJ1-6; D: TRBD1; DNA: TGTGCCAGTAGTATAATTGGGACAGGAAAAGTTTCACCCCTCCACTTT; CDR3: CASSIIGTGKVSPLHF
size: NA; V: TRBV11-3; J: TRBJ1-4; D: NA; DNA: TGTGCCAGCGCCCCGGCGGGGAACCATGAAAAACTGTTTTTT; CDR3: CASAPAGNHEKLFF
size: NA; V: TRBV19; J: TRBJ1-2; D: TRBD1; DNA: TGTGCCAGTAGCACCCCCGGGACAGGGGGCGTGGATGGCTACACCTTC; CDR3: CASSTPGTGGVDGYTF
size: NA; V: TRBV5-4; J: TRBJ2-3; D: TRBD2; DNA: TGTGCCAGCAGCCAAGGACTAGCGGGGGGCACAGATACGCAGTATTTT; CDR3: CASSQGLAGGTDTQYF
size: NA; V: TRBV7-2; J: TRBJ1-1; D: NA; DNA: TGTGCCGGCAGCTTACAGGGTCAGGGTGAAGCTTTCTTT; CDR3: CAGSLQGQGEAFF
size: few; V: TRBV6-5; J: TRBJ2-3; D: NA; DNA: TGTGCCAGCAGTGTCCGCGGGGCGACCGATACGCAGTATTTT; CDR3: CASSVRGATDTQYF
size: NA; V: TRBV5-1; J: TRBJ2-1; D: TRBD2; DNA: TGCGCCAGCAGCTTGGGCTCACTAGCGGATGAGCAGTTCTTC; CDR3: CASSLGSLADEQFF
size: NA; V: TRBV19; J: TRBJ2-3; D: TRBD2; DNA: TGTGCCAGTACTGGACTAGCGGCGGCAGATACGCAGTATTTT; CDR3: CASTGLAAADTQYF
size: once; V: TRBV18; J: TRBJ1-4; D: TRBD1; DNA: TGTGCCAGCTCACTCGGGACAGCCGAAAAACTGTTTTTT; CDR3: CASSLGTAEKLFF